These 10 T cell receptor beta chains share one sample of origin, sequenced in a study of OX40 agonist ivuxolimab in advanced cancers. Generated by immunoSEQ multiplex PCR, the TCRdb table keeps only in-frame clones and is missing some. Of roughly 150,000 clones in the sample, around 94% were seen once. The starting material was CD4+ or CD8+ T cells sorted from blood, obtained in a trial of the OX40 agonist ivuxolimab. Source of these receptors: an adult with an advanced solid tumor such as melanoma, head and neck, liver or kidney cancer.

The chain links TRBV15 to TRBJ2-5; no clear D. The ends were cut back, 0 bases at V and 1 base at J, with 6 bases in the middle. The germline V gene has CDR1 LNHNV and CDR2 YYDKDF (reference sequence). The CDR3 is 14 amino acids. This chain's CDR3 is CATSRDPAQETQYF. The CDR3 DNA is TGTGCCACCAGCAGAGATCCTGCCCAAGAGACCCAGTACTTC.

The genes are TRBV5-5 and TRBJ1-1; tentative D call: TRBD1 (5 bases). V dropped 0 bases and J dropped 10 bases, with 7 bases sitting between them. The CDR3 sequence is 11 residues long. Germline V CDR1 and CDR2: SGHKS, YYEKEE (reference sequence). CDR3 protein: CASSLGQRAFF. The CDR3 DNA follows: TGTGCCAGCAGCTTGGGACAGAGAGCTTTCTTT.

Here the CDR3 reads CAWSVRGGTRVNQPQHF. Written as DNA, the CDR3 is TGTGCCTGGAGTGTACGCGGGGGAACACGGGTAAATCAGCCCCAGCATTTT. The rearrangement links TRBV30 to TRBJ1-5; perhaps TRBD1 as D (5 bases). The germline gives CDR1 GTSNPN, CDR2 SVGIG (reference sequence). Trimming shortened V by 0 bases and J by 4 bases, and 19 bases separated the two germline ends. The length of the CDR3 is 17 residues.

The chain has TRBV2 and TRBJ1-2, with D maybe TRBD1 (6 bases). This CDR3 spans 14 amino acids. V was pared by 4 bases and J by 8 bases, with 17 bases between. CDR1 is SNHLY and CDR2 is FYNNEI in the germline V gene. CDR3 nucleotides: TGTGCCAGCAGTGTATACAGGGCTGTAGAGGGCTACACCTTC. Translating it yields CASSVYRAVEGYTF.

J is TRBJ2-7 and V is TRBV6-6; TRBD1 agrees at 10 bases. The germline V gene encodes CDR1 MNHNY and CDR2 SVGAGI (reference sequence). This CDR3 has 14 residues. Trimming removed 4 bases from V and 2 bases from J; junction bases left unmatched: 2. The CDR3, as DNA: TGTGCCAGCAGTTGGACAGGGGGGGCCTACGAGCAGTACTTC. The encoded protein is CASSWTGGAYEQYF.

This rearrangement joins TRBV2 to TRBJ1-2, with TRBD1 matching 7 bases. Germline V gene lookup returns CDR1 SNHLY and CDR2 FYNNEI. V was clipped by 5 bases and J by 1 base; unmatched bases: 4. This CDR3 has 14 residues. CDR3 DNA: TGTGCCAGCAGTACGGACAGGAATAACTATGGCTACACCTTC. This codes for CASSTDRNNYGYTF.

The V gene is TRBV27, the J gene TRBJ1-5; D might be TRBD1 (6 bases). V lost 4 bases and J lost 0, with 7 bases in between. This CDR3 spans 14 amino acids. The germline CDR1 and CDR2 sequences are MNHEY and SMNVEV (reference sequence). The CDR3 DNA reads as TGTGCCAGCAGTTCAGGGGATAGCAATCAGCCCCAGCATTTT. Translating it yields CASSSGDSNQPQHF.

This clone showed up just once. This sequence joins TRBV5-1 and TRBJ1-2; maybe TRBD1 (6 bases). Germline CDR1 reads SGHRS; CDR2 reads YFSETQ. Trimming took off 2 bases at V and 3 bases at J, with 11 bases between the two ends. The CDR3 runs to 14 residues. The CDR3 nucleotides read TGCGCCAGCAGCTTCGGGGGGCGCGACTATGGCTACACCTTC. Amino acid sequence: CASSFGGRDYGYTF.

This rearrangement joins TRBV19 to TRBJ2-1; D might be TRBD1 or TRBD2, each matching 6 bases. This CDR3 region has 17 residues. Trimming took 2 bases from V and 0 from J, leaving 14 bases between them. The germline gives CDR1 LNHDA, CDR2 SQIVND (reference sequence). DNA for the CDR3: TGTGCCAGTAGTATACGAGGGGGGAACCGCTCCTACAATGAGCAGTTCTTC. This sequence encodes CASSIRGGNRSYNEQFF.

The gene calls are TRBV9 and TRBJ2-7; 10 bases line up with TRBD2. V was clipped by 4 bases and J by 2 bases; unmatched bases: 6. Germline lookup yields CDR1 SGDLS and CDR2 YYNGEE. The CDR3 is 15 amino acids. The CDR3 DNA follows: TGTGCCAGCAGCCCGGGGACTAGCGTACCCTACGAGCAGTACTTC. Translated: CASSPGTSVPYEQYF.